The rows below give T cell receptor beta chains drawn from one sample of a study of blood T cell repertoires in COVID-19. Repertoires were generated with immunoSEQ multiplex PCR, while TCRdb's copy carries only in-frame clones and drops some. The table records around 78,000 clones, about 89% of them present only once. Sequenced: PBMCs or T cells enriched from blood (not recorded which). The receptors were sampled from a woman aged 45 to 65 with acute COVID-19. Both conserved end residues are part of each CDR3. Fields, in order: V gene, D gene, J gene, CDR3 protein. D genes are given only for firm matches.

v_gene: TRBV6-5
d_gene: -
j_gene: TRBJ2-7
CDR3aa: CASRAPSYEQYF

v_gene: TRBV2
d_gene: TRBD1
j_gene: TRBJ1-2
CDR3aa: CASSDLRTGGRGYTF

v_gene: TRBV7-9
d_gene: TRBD2
j_gene: TRBJ2-1
CDR3aa: CASAESGSWDEQFF

v_gene: TRBV5-1
d_gene: -
j_gene: TRBJ2-3
CDR3aa: CASSLGWTGTDTQYF

v_gene: TRBV9
d_gene: -
j_gene: TRBJ2-7
CDR3aa: CASSVSGGSYEQYF

v_gene: TRBV11-2
d_gene: -
j_gene: TRBJ2-2
CDR3aa: CASSLERSGELFF

v_gene: TRBV5-4
d_gene: -
j_gene: TRBJ1-4
CDR3aa: CASSLQDEKLFF

v_gene: TRBV7-9
d_gene: TRBD1
j_gene: TRBJ2-1
CDR3aa: CASINRQGGSYNEQFF

v_gene: TRBV19
d_gene: -
j_gene: TRBJ2-1
CDR3aa: CASKRAELGFYNEQFF

v_gene: TRBV6-2/TRBV6-3
d_gene: TRBD2
j_gene: TRBJ2-2
CDR3aa: CASSFLLAGETGELFF

v_gene: TRBV19
d_gene: -
j_gene: TRBJ2-2
CDR3aa: CASSGLGGTGELFF

v_gene: TRBV28
d_gene: -
j_gene: TRBJ1-4
CDR3aa: CASSPGSVPNEKLFF

v_gene: TRBV27
d_gene: -
j_gene: TRBJ1-1
CDR3aa: CASSLASYTEAFF

v_gene: TRBV5-1
d_gene: -
j_gene: TRBJ1-1
CDR3aa: CASSPLNLNTEAFF

v_gene: TRBV5-6
d_gene: TRBD2
j_gene: TRBJ2-7
CDR3aa: CASSLAGRAFEQYF

v_gene: TRBV5-1
d_gene: -
j_gene: TRBJ1-4
CDR3aa: CASRLGGNEKLFF

v_gene: TRBV6-4
d_gene: -
j_gene: TRBJ2-3
CDR3aa: CASSDSGTLGDTQYF

v_gene: TRBV9
d_gene: -
j_gene: TRBJ2-3
CDR3aa: CASSSGPTDTQYF

v_gene: TRBV14
d_gene: TRBD2
j_gene: TRBJ2-3
CDR3aa: CASSQDRGRRADTQYF

v_gene: TRBV5-5
d_gene: -
j_gene: TRBJ2-5
CDR3aa: CASSPQEEGLRTRQETQYF

v_gene: TRBV10-3
d_gene: TRBD1
j_gene: TRBJ1-5
CDR3aa: CAIRGQGNQPQHF

v_gene: TRBV18
d_gene: TRBD2
j_gene: TRBJ2-7
CDR3aa: CASSRGQGLAGLGYEQYF

v_gene: TRBV5-1
d_gene: TRBD2
j_gene: TRBJ2-2
CDR3aa: CASRTSGRGTGELFF

v_gene: TRBV7-9
d_gene: TRBD1
j_gene: TRBJ1-5
CDR3aa: CASSYNFDRGHQPQHF

v_gene: TRBV20-1
d_gene: -
j_gene: TRBJ2-3
CDR3aa: CSSGSTDTQYF

v_gene: TRBV7-9
d_gene: -
j_gene: TRBJ2-7
CDR3aa: CASSLPGSNYEQYF

v_gene: TRBV27
d_gene: -
j_gene: TRBJ1-1
CDR3aa: CASSHGDRQAEAFF

v_gene: TRBV5-1
d_gene: TRBD2
j_gene: TRBJ2-5
CDR3aa: CASRPGGRTQYF

v_gene: TRBV11-2
d_gene: -
j_gene: TRBJ2-1
CDR3aa: CASSLRQTTIAPNEQFF

v_gene: TRBV6-1
d_gene: TRBD1
j_gene: TRBJ1-4
CDR3aa: CASSDKGQLNEKLFF

v_gene: TRBV7-8
d_gene: -
j_gene: TRBJ1-1
CDR3aa: CASRIAELNTEAFF

v_gene: TRBV3-1/TRBV3-2
d_gene: TRBD1
j_gene: TRBJ1-6
CDR3aa: CASSPSPRTTGRSSPLHF

v_gene: TRBV6-5
d_gene: -
j_gene: TRBJ1-2
CDR3aa: CASRPIAGQNGYTF

v_gene: TRBV6-4
d_gene: TRBD2
j_gene: TRBJ2-2
CDR3aa: CASSAGTSGGELFF

v_gene: TRBV11-2
d_gene: TRBD1
j_gene: TRBJ2-7
CDR3aa: CASSPSQGNPYEQYF

v_gene: TRBV10-1
d_gene: -
j_gene: TRBJ1-1
CDR3aa: CASSADRPNTEAFF

v_gene: TRBV5-1
d_gene: -
j_gene: TRBJ2-2
CDR3aa: CASSLGEITGELFF